This TCR beta chain was identified in a study of blood T cell repertoires in COVID-19. Study overall: Sources were T cells, B-cell-depleted T cells, or PBMCs; the material itself was cDNA or gDNA.

Seattle cases were enrolled at active infection and followed longitudinally. The CDR3 totals 17 residues. After removal of 3 bases from V and 7 bases from J, the junction contained 8 bases not matched to a gene. Per germline, CDR1 SGHVS and CDR2 FQNEAQ. Clones were read by immunoSEQ multiplex PCR, and TCRdb kept only the in-frame ones, dropping some. The sample has approximately 480,000 clones; 75% to 90% are singletons. The TCR originated in a young man with COVID-19, enrolled during active disease. What was sequenced was peripheral blood. V usage is TRBV7-8 and J usage is TRBJ2-3; TRBD2 agrees at 15 bases. The CDR3 DNA sequence: TGTGCCAGCAGCTTTGGACTAGCGGGAGGGCCCTCAAATACGCAGTATTTT. It codes for CASSFGLAGGPSNTQYF.